Listed below are T cell receptor beta chains from one sample, sequenced in a study of T-cell reconstitution after alpha-beta-depleted transplantation in children. TCRdb analysed the PCR reads with MiXCR anew, one entry per CDR3 protein. The sample has almost 400,000 distinct CDR3 sequences; around 21% are singletons. The material was PBMCs from the stem cell graft donor, obtained from the stem cell graft. Receptor source: a human donor who donated a stem cell graft to a child with acute myeloid leukemia. CDR3s include the opening cysteine and the closing phenylalanine or tryptophan. A D gene is named only where the DNA matches it firmly. Expanded clones are given a class, and other clones once, few, many or no size at all.

v_call,clone_size,d_call,j_call,cdr3_aa,cdr3_nt
TRBV24-1,few,TRBD1,TRBJ2-7,CATSDGTGFPYEQYF,TGTGCCACCAGTGATGGGACAGGGTTCCCCTACGAGCAGTACTTC
TRBV12-3/TRBV12-4,NA,NA,TRBJ2-7,CASSDGGRISSYEQYF,TGTGCCAGCAGTGACGGTGGACGGATAAGCTCCTACGAGCAGTACTTC
TRBV20-1,few,TRBD1,TRBJ2-1,CSAISTGLDEQFF,TGCAGTGCTATTTCGACAGGGCTGGATGAGCAGTTCTTC
TRBV12-3/TRBV12-4,NA,NA,TRBJ1-5,CASSLEQEINQPQHF,TGTGCCAGCAGTTTGGAACAGGAGATTAATCAGCCCCAGCATTTT
TRBV27,NA,NA,TRBJ2-3,CASSLERVPTDTQYF,TGTGCCAGCAGTTTAGAGCGGGTACCCACAGATACGCAGTATTTT
TRBV7-9,few,NA,TRBJ1-3,CASSFRTSGNTIYF,TGTGCCAGCAGCTTCCGGACCTCTGGAAACACCATATATTTT
TRBV29-1,NA,NA,TRBJ1-5,CSVRDPGSNQPQHF,TGCAGCGTCCGGGACCCTGGGAGCAATCAGCCCCAGCATTTT
TRBV24-1,NA,NA,TRBJ2-2,CATSDRDGELFF,TGTGCCACCAGTGATAGAGACGGGGAGCTGTTTTTT
TRBV20-1,many,NA,TRBJ2-2,CSARDRILANTGELFF,TGCAGTGCTAGAGACCGGATCTTGGCGAACACCGGGGAGCTGTTTTTT
TRBV18,NA,NA,TRBJ1-1,CASSPQRANTEAFF,TGTGCCAGCTCACCCCAGAGGGCGAACACTGAAGCTTTCTTT
TRBV20-1,few,TRBD2,TRBJ2-1,CSAPGRGSHYNEQFF,TGCAGTGCTCCTGGGAGGGGTTCCCATTACAATGAGCAGTTCTTC
TRBV20-1,many,NA,TRBJ2-2,CSASRPLSGANTGELFF,TGCAGTGCTAGCCGACCTCTTAGCGGAGCGAACACCGGGGAGCTGTTTTTT
TRBV24-1,few,NA,TRBJ2-5,CATSDSRGQETQYF,TGTGCCACCAGTGATTCCAGGGGCCAAGAGACCCAGTACTTC
TRBV6-5,few,TRBD1,TRBJ2-7,CASSYGRGQVGYEQYF,TGTGCCAGCAGTTACGGTAGAGGACAGGTGGGATACGAGCAGTACTTC
TRBV2,NA,NA,TRBJ2-7,CASGSFNSYEQYF,TGTGCCAGCGGTAGCTTTAACTCCTACGAGCAGTACTTC